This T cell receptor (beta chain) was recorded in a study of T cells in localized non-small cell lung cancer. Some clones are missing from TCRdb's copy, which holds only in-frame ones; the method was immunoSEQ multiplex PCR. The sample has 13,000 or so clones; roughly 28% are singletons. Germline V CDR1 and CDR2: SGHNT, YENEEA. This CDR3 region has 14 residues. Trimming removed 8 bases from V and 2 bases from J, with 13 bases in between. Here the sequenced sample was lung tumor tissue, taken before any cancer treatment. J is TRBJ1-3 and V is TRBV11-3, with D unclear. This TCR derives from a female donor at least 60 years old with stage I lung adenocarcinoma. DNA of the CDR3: TGTGCCAGCGCAACGACCACAGCTGGAAACACCATATATTTT. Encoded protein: CASATTTAGNTIYF.